Sequencing of this TCR beta chain was carried out in a study of T cells in Graves' hyperthyroidism and ophthalmopathy. In this sample, this clonotype turned up many times. RNA transcripts yielded amplified TCR beta CDR3 regions. An initial round of RT-PCR targeting the TCR CDR3 relied on the HTBI primer set. TCRdb called the multiplex PCR reads again in MiXCR, with one record for every CDR3 protein. This table has around 250,000 distinct CDR3 sequences, approximately 16% appearing once. Unmatched junction bases numbered 7, after V lost 0 bases and J lost 0 bases. Germline V gives CDR1 DFQATT, CDR2 SNEGSKA (reference sequence). This CDR3 spans 16 amino acids.

The TCR comes from a woman aged 18 to 35 with Graves' ophthalmopathy. This chain connects TRBV20-1 to TRBJ2-7, with 8 bases identical to TRBD2. Sequenced input: blood. DNA of the CDR3: TGCAGTGCTAGAGATGATGCGGGGGGCCCCTCCTACGAGCAGTACTTC. This sequence encodes CSARDDAGGPSYEQYF.